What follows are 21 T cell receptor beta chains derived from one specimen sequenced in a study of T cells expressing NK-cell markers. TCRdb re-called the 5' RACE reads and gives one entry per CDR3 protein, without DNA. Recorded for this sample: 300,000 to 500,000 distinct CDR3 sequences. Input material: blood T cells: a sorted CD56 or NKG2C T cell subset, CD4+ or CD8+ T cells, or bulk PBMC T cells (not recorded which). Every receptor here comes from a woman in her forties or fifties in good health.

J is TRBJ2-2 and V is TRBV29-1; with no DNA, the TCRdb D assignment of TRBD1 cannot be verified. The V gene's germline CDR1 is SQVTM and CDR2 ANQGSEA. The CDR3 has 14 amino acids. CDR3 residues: CSVGALGGPGELFF.

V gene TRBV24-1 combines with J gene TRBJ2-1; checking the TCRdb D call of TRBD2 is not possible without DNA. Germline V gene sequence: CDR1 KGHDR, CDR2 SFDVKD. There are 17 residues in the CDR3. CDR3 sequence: CATSDFPSGLTYNEQFF.

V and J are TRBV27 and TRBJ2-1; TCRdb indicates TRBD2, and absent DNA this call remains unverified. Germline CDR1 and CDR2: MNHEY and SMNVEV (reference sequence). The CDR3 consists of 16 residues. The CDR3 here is CASSPPRLAGYNEQFF.

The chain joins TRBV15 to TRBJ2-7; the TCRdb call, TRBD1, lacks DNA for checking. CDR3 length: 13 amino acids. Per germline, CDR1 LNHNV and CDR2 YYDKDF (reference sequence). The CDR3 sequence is CATSAIRGAEQYF.

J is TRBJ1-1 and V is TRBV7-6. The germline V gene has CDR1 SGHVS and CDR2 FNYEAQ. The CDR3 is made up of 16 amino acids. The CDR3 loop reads CASSLRTASLNTEAFF.

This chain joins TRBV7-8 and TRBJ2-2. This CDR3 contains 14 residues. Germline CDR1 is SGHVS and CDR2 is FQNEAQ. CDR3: CASSFLGKDGELFF. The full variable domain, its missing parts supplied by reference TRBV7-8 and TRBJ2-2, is GAGVSQSPRYKVAKRGQDVALRCDPISGHVSLFWYQQALGQGPEFLTYFQNEAQLDKSGLPSDRFFAERPEGSVSTLKIQRTQQEDSAVYLCASSFLGKDGELFFGEGSRLTVL.

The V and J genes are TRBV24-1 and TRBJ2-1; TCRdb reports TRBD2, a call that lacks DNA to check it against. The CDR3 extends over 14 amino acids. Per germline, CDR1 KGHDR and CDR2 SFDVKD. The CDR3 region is CATSASGRGYEQFF.

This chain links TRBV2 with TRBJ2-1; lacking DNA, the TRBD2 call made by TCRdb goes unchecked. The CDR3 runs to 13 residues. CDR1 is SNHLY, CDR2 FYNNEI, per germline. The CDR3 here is CASEVAGANEQFF. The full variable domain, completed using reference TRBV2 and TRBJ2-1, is EPEVTQTPSHQVTQMGQEVILRCVPISNHLYFYWYRQILGQKVEFLVSFYNNEISEKSEIFDDQFSVERPDGSNFTLKIRSTKLEDSAMYFCASEVAGANEQFFGPGTRLTVL.

The CDR3 protein is CASSVNRIRHQPQHF. The chain carries TRBV28 and TRBJ1-5. The CDR3 totals 15 residues. Germline V CDR1 and CDR2: MDHEN, SYDVKM. The full variable domain, its missing parts supplied by reference TRBV28 and TRBJ1-5, is DVKVTQSSRYLVKRTGEKVFLECVQDMDHENMFWYRQDPGLGLRLIYFSYDVKMKEKGDIPEGYSVSREKKERFSLILESASTNQTSMYLCASSVNRIRHQPQHFGDGTRLSIL.

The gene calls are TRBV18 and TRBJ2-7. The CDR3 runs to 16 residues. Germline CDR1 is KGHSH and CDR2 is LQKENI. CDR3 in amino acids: CASSPTTQTTPYEQYF. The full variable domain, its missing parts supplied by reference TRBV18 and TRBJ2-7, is NAGVMQNPRHLVRRRGQEARLRCSPMKGHSHVYWYRQLPEEGLKFMVYLQKENIIDESGMPKERFSAEFPKEGPSILRIQQVVRGDSAAYFCASSPTTQTTPYEQYFGPGTRLTVT.

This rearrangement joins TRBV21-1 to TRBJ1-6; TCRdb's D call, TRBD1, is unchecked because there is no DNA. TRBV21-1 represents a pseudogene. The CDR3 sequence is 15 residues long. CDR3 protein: CASSKDPGPLGPLHF.

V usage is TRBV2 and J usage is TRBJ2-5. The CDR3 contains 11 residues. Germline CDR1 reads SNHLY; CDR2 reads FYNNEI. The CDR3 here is CASSRWETQYF.

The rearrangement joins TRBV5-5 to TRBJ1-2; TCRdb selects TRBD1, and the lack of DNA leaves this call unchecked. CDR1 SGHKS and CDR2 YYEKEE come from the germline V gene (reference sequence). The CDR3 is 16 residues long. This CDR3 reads CASSLIRDSLVGGYTF.

The CDR3 sequence is CASTSVRLVTGELFF. V and J are TRBV2 and TRBJ2-2; the D call of TRBD2 rests on TCRdb alone, since no DNA is present to check it. Germline V gene data show CDR1 as SNHLY and CDR2 as FYNNEI. This CDR3 has 15 residues.

The chain's CDR3 is CASSFHPGGKWNSYEQYF. The V and J genes are TRBV5-1 and TRBJ2-7; TCRdb selects TRBD1, and the lack of DNA leaves this call unchecked. Germline values: CDR1 SGHRS, CDR2 YFSETQ. There are 18 residues in the CDR3.

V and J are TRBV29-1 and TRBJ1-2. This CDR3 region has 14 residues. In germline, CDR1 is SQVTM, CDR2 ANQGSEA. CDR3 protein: CSVVRMNSNYGYTF. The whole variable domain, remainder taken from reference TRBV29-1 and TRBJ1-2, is SAVISQKPSRDICQRGTSLTIQCQVDSQVTMMFWYRQQPGQSLTLIATANQGSEATYESGFVIDKFPISRPNLTFSTLTVSNMSPEDSSIYLCSVVRMNSNYGYTFGSGTRLTVV.

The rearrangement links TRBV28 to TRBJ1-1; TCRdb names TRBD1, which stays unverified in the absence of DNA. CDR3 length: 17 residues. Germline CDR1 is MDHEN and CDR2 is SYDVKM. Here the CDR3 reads CASSSPPGGRIDTEAFF.

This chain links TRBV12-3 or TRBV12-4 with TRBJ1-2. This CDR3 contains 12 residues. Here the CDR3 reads CASTFRIFGYTF.

The CDR3 sequence: CASSSRGGETQYF. The chain links TRBV3-1 to TRBJ2-5; checking the TCRdb D call of TRBD1 is not possible without DNA. From germline, CDR1 is LGHDT and CDR2 YNNKEL (reference sequence). The CDR3 totals 13 residues.

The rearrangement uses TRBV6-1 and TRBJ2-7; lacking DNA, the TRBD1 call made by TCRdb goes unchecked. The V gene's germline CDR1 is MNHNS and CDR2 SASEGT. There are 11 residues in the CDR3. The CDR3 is CASRSGLEQYF.

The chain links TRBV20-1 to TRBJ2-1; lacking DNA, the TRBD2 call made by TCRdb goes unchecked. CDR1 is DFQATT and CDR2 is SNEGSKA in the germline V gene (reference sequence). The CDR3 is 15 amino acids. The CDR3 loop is CSARPAGLAGVEQFF.